These 15 T cell receptor beta chains were all obtained from the same sample, sequenced in a study of blood T cell repertoires in COVID-19. TCRdb keeps only in-frame clones here, not all; method: immunoSEQ multiplex PCR. The sample records about 34,000 clones, 78% being singletons. Sequenced: peripheral blood. These receptors came from a woman aged 55-75 years with acute or convalescent COVID-19.

This chain connects TRBV19 to TRBJ1-5; TRBD1 is a possible D gene (5 bases). The germline V gene has CDR1 LNHDA and CDR2 SQIVND (reference sequence). CDR3 size: 15 residues. V gave up 8 bases and J gave up 3 bases, with 17 bases separating them. The CDR3 nucleotides read TGTGCCAGTGGGGGAGGGGCGGTACACAATCAGCCCCAGCATTTT. As protein: CASGGGAVHNQPQHF.

The V call is TRBV7-3, the J call TRBJ2-5; D is possibly TRBD2 (6 bases). The CDR3 loop spans 13 amino acids. The V gene lost 5 bases and the J gene lost 5 bases, with 12 bases spanning the gap. CDR1 is SGHTA and CDR2 is FQGTGA in the germline V gene. CDR3 residues: CASSRGEMETQYF. The CDR3 DNA reads TGTGCCAGCAGCCGCGGGGAAATGGAGACCCAGTACTTC.

V gene TRBV5-8 combines with J gene TRBJ2-5, with D maybe TRBD2 (6 bases). CDR3 length equals 15 residues. Trimming shortened V by 1 base and J by 2 bases, and 12 bases separated the two germline ends. The germline V gene has CDR1 SGHTS and CDR2 YDEGEE. The CDR3: CASSLLHSGQETQYF. DNA for the CDR3: TGTGCCAGCAGCTTGCTTCATAGCGGACAAGAGACCCAGTACTTC. Looking up the rest from reference TRBV5-8 and TRBJ2-5 gives the full variable domain: EAGVTQSPTHLIKTRGQQATLRCSPISGHTSVYWYQQALGLGLQFLLWYDEGEERNRGNFPPRFSGRQFPNYSSELNVNALELEDSALYLCASSLLHSGQETQYFGPGTRLLVL.

V is TRBV4-1 and J is TRBJ2-5, with D uncertain. Deletions cut 0 bases from V and 2 bases from J, with 7 bases between. Germline CDR1 is MGHRA and CDR2 is YSYEKL. This CDR3 has 14 residues. DNA for the CDR3: TGCGCCAGCAGCCAAGAGGCTGGTCAAGAGACCCAGTACTTC. Translating gives CASSQEAGQETQYF.

The chain combines TRBV5-1 with TRBJ2-2, with 8 bases lining up with TRBD1. The germline V gene has CDR1 SGHRS and CDR2 YFSETQ. This CDR3 is built from 16 residues. Germline trimming cut 3 bases from V and 7 bases from J; bases unmatched to any gene: 11. CDR3 protein: CASSSRTGLGVGELFF. The CDR3 bases are TGCGCCAGCAGCTCGAGGACAGGGTTAGGGGTCGGGGAGCTGTTTTTT.

Only a few counts were recorded for this clone. The rearrangement uses TRBV19 and TRBJ1-1; 10 nucleotides line up with TRBD1. CDR3 length equals 16 residues. CDR1 and CDR2 from the germline V gene are LNHDA and SQIVND (reference sequence). The ends lost 6 bases at V and 3 bases at J; junction bases unmatched: 10. The CDR3 loop is CASSDLPGQGHTEAFF. The CDR3 region has the DNA TGTGCCAGTAGCGACCTTCCGGGACAGGGGCACACTGAAGCTTTCTTT.

This clone was seen more than once but under ten times. V and J are TRBV5-5 and TRBJ2-1; D is unresolved. The CDR3 covers 13 residues. The V and J ends lost 4 bases and 4 bases respectively, with 9 bases between them. The germline V gene has CDR1 SGHKS and CDR2 YYEKEE (reference sequence). The CDR3 sequence: CASSIDSYNEQFF. The CDR3 region has the DNA TGTGCCAGCAGCATAGACTCGTACAATGAGCAGTTCTTC.

The CDR3 loop reads CASSYTLQGAVGYTF. The CDR3 coding sequence is TGTGCCAGCAGTTATACCCTACAGGGGGCGGTTGGCTACACCTTC. This rearrangement joins TRBV6-5 to TRBJ1-2, with TRBD1 matching 9 bases. Germline values: CDR1 MNHEY, CDR2 SVGAGI. V shed 3 bases and J 7 bases; nucleotides not matched to a gene: 9. The CDR3 contains 15 residues.

This clone has just a few counts. Additional DNA sequences in this sample encode the identical CDR3. The rearrangement uses TRBV11-2 and TRBJ1-2, with TRBD1 as a possible D gene (5 bases). The CDR3 spans 13 residues. Germline CDR1 is SGHAT and CDR2 is FQNNGV. The V end lost 5 bases, the J end lost 2 bases, and 9 bases lay between the germline ends. The CDR3 DNA reads TGTGCCAGCAGCCCGGGGGGGAACTATGGCTACACCTTC. It encodes CASSPGGNYGYTF.

This chain joins TRBV2 and TRBJ2-1; 10 nucleotides match TRBD1. In germline, CDR1 is SNHLY, CDR2 FYNNEI. V shed 4 bases and J 6 bases; nucleotides not matched to a gene: 0. The CDR3 extends over 13 amino acids. CDR3 DNA: TGTGCCAGCAGTGGGACAGGGGGCAATGAGCAGTTCTTC. Residues: CASSGTGGNEQFF.

V is TRBV5-4 and J is TRBJ2-1; 9 bases are shared with TRBD1. With V trimmed by 4 bases and J by 6 bases, 2 bases remained unmatched. The CDR3 contains 13 residues. The germline gives CDR1 SGHNT, CDR2 YYREEE (reference sequence). The CDR3 bases are TGTGCCAGCAGCAAGACAGGGGGCAATGAGCAGTTCTTC. This gives the protein CASSKTGGNEQFF.

J is TRBJ1-1 and V is TRBV5-1, with 8 nucleotides matching TRBD1. The CDR3 extends over 12 amino acids. CDR1 and CDR2 from the germline V gene are SGHRS and YFSETQ. J lost 8 bases, V lost 3 bases, and 3 bases had no gene match. Here the CDR3 reads CASSWGDREAFF. In DNA form, the CDR3 reads TGCGCCAGCAGCTGGGGGGACAGGGAAGCTTTCTTT.

The chain is built from TRBV2 and TRBJ1-5; D is ambiguous. The CDR3 extends over 14 amino acids. Trimming took 1 base from V and 7 from J, leaving 11 bases between them. Germline CDR1 SNHLY, CDR2 FYNNEI. CDR3 loop: CASSEEGSGQPQHF. As DNA, the CDR3 is TGTGCCAGCAGTGAAGAGGGATCGGGACAGCCCCAGCATTTT. Based on the CDR3 plus reference TRBV2 and TRBJ1-5, the full variable domain is EPEVTQTPSHQVTQMGQEVILRCVPISNHLYFYWYRQILGQKVEFLVSFYNNEISEKSEIFDDQFSVERPDGSNFTLKIRSTKLEDSAMYFCASSEEGSGQPQHFGDGTRLSIL.

V gene TRBV6-5 combines with J gene TRBJ2-7; a possible D gene is TRBD1 (6 bases). Per germline, CDR1 MNHEY and CDR2 SVGAGI. The V end lost 6 bases, the J end lost 4 bases, and 13 bases lay between the germline ends. This CDR3 has 13 residues. This chain's CDR3 is CASRPTGLYEQYF. DNA for the CDR3: TGTGCCAGCAGACCCACAGGGCTGTACGAGCAGTACTTC.

The J gene is TRBJ1-3, the V gene TRBV4-1, with D uncertain. The germline V and J ends were trimmed by 0 bases and 3 bases, with 9 bases remaining between them. CDR1 is MGHRA, CDR2 YSYEKL, per germline. The CDR3 spans 15 residues. The CDR3 region is CASSQEAGFGNTIYF. The CDR3 DNA follows: TGCGCCAGCAGCCAAGAGGCGGGGTTTGGAAACACCATATATTTT.